A selection of T cell receptor beta chains follows, all from one sample in a study of neurological immune-mediated disorders. TCRdb used MiXCR to reprocess the 5' RACE reads, holding one entry per CDR3 protein. Of approximately 39,000 distinct CDR3 sequences listed, 7% to 8.5% are singletons. The sequenced sample consisted of CD4+ T cells from blood. These receptors were taken from a man aged 50 to 59 in good health. The CDR3 runs from the conserved cysteine through the conserved F or W. D genes are given only for firm matches. Clone size is shown for a subset of rows, as once, few, many or a class of expanded clone.

J gene,V gene,clone size,D gene,CDR3 protein,CDR3 DNA
TRBJ2-5,TRBV5-1,many,-,CASSSGTHGETQYF,TGCGCCAGCAGCTCTGGGACACACGGAGAGACCCAGTACTTC
TRBJ1-2,TRBV7-2,many,TRBD1,CASSQGQGRYYGYTF,TGTGCCAGCAGTCAGGGACAGGGACGATACTATGGCTACACCTTC
TRBJ1-2,TRBV27,-,-,CASSPSSGPNYGYTF,TGTGCCAGCAGTCCCTCCAGCGGGCCAAATTATGGCTACACCTTC
TRBJ1-3,TRBV7-9,many,TRBD1,CASSRGQVNSGNTIYF,TGTGCCAGCAGCAGGGGACAGGTTAACTCTGGAAACACCATATATTTT
TRBJ2-7,TRBV27,many,TRBD2,CASSLGRASRTYEQYF,TGTGCCAGCAGCCTGGGGAGGGCCTCAAGGACCTACGAGCAGTACTTC
TRBJ2-7,TRBV15,few,-,CATSKEGYEQYF,TGTGCCACCAGTAAAGAGGGGTACGAGCAGTACTTC
TRBJ2-7,TRBV5-1,many,TRBD1,CASSLVDRYSYEQYF,TGCGCCAGCAGCTTGGTGGACAGGTACTCCTACGAGCAGTACTTC
TRBJ2-1,TRBV7-3,many,-,CASSRTSRLDNEQFF,TGTGCCAGCAGTAGAACGAGCCGACTAGACAATGAGCAGTTCTTC
TRBJ2-7,TRBV5-1,many,TRBD2,CASSVWPGTTYEQYF,TGCGCCAGCAGCGTGTGGCCAGGGACTACCTACGAGCAGTACTTC
TRBJ1-2,TRBV28,many,TRBD1,CASSLSYRGGLNYGYTF,TGTGCCAGCAGTTTATCTTACAGGGGGGGGTTGAACTATGGCTACACCTTC
TRBJ2-1,TRBV5-5,few,TRBD2,CASSLGTSAYSYNEQFF,TGTGCCAGCAGCTTAGGGACTAGCGCCTACTCCTACAATGAGCAGTTCTTC
TRBJ1-1,TRBV5-1,many,TRBD1,CASSRGQGAPEAFF,TGCGCCAGCAGCAGGGGACAGGGGGCCCCTGAAGCTTTCTTT
TRBJ1-1,TRBV5-1,-,-,CASNSGHANTEAFF,TGCGCCAGCAATTCAGGACACGCGAACACTGAAGCTTTCTTT
TRBJ2-7,TRBV28,many,TRBD1,CASRKPGQGNYEQYF,TGTGCCAGCAGAAAACCGGGACAGGGGAACTACGAGCAGTACTTC
TRBJ2-7,TRBV6-5,many,TRBD1,CASSARQGRIHEQYF,TGTGCCAGCAGTGCCAGACAGGGAAGGATCCACGAGCAGTACTTC
TRBJ2-3,TRBV28,many,TRBD1,CASSHKTGQGQADTQYF,TGTGCCAGCAGCCACAAGACGGGACAGGGGCAAGCAGATACGCAGTATTTT
TRBJ2-2,TRBV5-1,many,TRBD2,CASSLATSGTNTGELFF,TGCGCCAGCAGCTTGGCGACTAGCGGTACGAACACCGGGGAGCTGTTTTTT
TRBJ1-2,TRBV4-3,few,-,CASSHLQGNYGYTF,TGCGCCAGCAGCCATCTTCAGGGTAACTATGGCTACACCTTC
TRBJ2-5,TRBV20-1,many,-,CSAGNVLGRTQYF,TGCAGTGCTGGAAATGTCCTGGGGAGGACCCAGTACTTC
TRBJ2-3,TRBV6-6,-,-,CASDPMVGSTDTQYF,TGTGCCAGCGACCCAATGGTCGGAAGCACAGATACGCAGTATTTT
TRBJ1-5,TRBV3-1,many,-,CASSQQPSNQPQHF,TGTGCCAGCAGCCAACAACCTAGCAATCAGCCCCAGCATTTT
TRBJ2-2,TRBV18,many,-,CASSPWLQRDTGELFF,TGTGCCAGCTCACCATGGCTACAGCGAGACACCGGGGAGCTGTTTTTT
TRBJ2-1,TRBV29-1,many,-,CSAAWAYNEQFF,TGCAGCGCTGCGTGGGCCTACAATGAGCAGTTCTTC
TRBJ2-2,TRBV5-1,many,-,CASSLAGSTGGELFF,TGCGCCAGCAGCTTGGCCGGGAGTACGGGCGGGGAGCTGTTTTTT
TRBJ2-5,TRBV5-4,many,-,CASSLHRETQYF,TGTGCCAGCAGCTTGCACAGAGAGACCCAGTACTTC
TRBJ1-3,TRBV6-5,many,-,CASRVTRAGNTIYF,TGTGCCAGCAGAGTTACGAGGGCTGGAAACACCATATATTTT
TRBJ2-7,TRBV20-1,few,-,CSASLLGALSYEQYF,TGCAGTGCTAGTCTCCTCGGGGCCCTCTCCTACGAGCAGTACTTC
TRBJ2-5,TRBV7-2,many,TRBD2,CASSKTSDQETQYF,TGTGCCAGCAGCAAGACTAGCGACCAAGAGACCCAGTACTTC
TRBJ2-1,TRBV20-1,many,TRBD1,CSARDRDRGLTVPYNEQFF,TGCAGTGCTAGAGACCGGGACAGGGGGCTTACCGTCCCCTACAATGAGCAGTTCTTC
TRBJ2-3,TRBV20-1,many,TRBD2,CSALAGGPKDTQYF,TGCAGTGCTTTAGCGGGAGGGCCAAAAGATACGCAGTATTTT
TRBJ1-5,TRBV28,many,-,CASSSAAPQHF,TGTGCCAGCAGTTCCGCGGCGCCCCAGCATTTT
TRBJ2-1,TRBV24-1,-,TRBD1,CATSDVGQGGTQFF,TGTGCCACCAGTGACGTCGGACAGGGTGGGACCCAGTTCTTC
TRBJ2-5,TRBV20-1,many,-,CSARSGTEGWEETQYF,TGCAGTGCTAGAAGTGGGACGGAGGGTTGGGAAGAGACCCAGTACTTC
TRBJ2-2,TRBV20-1,many,-,CSVPRQGGTGELFF,TGCAGTGTACCGCGGCAGGGGGGGACCGGGGAGCTGTTTTTT
TRBJ1-5,TRBV6-2/TRBV6-3,many,-,CASSTGVGNQPQHF,TGTGCCAGCAGCACTGGGGTTGGAAATCAGCCCCAGCATTTT
TRBJ2-4,TRBV3-1,many,-,CASSQDIMRENIQYF,TGTGCCAGCAGCCAAGATATAATGAGGGAAAACATTCAGTACTTC